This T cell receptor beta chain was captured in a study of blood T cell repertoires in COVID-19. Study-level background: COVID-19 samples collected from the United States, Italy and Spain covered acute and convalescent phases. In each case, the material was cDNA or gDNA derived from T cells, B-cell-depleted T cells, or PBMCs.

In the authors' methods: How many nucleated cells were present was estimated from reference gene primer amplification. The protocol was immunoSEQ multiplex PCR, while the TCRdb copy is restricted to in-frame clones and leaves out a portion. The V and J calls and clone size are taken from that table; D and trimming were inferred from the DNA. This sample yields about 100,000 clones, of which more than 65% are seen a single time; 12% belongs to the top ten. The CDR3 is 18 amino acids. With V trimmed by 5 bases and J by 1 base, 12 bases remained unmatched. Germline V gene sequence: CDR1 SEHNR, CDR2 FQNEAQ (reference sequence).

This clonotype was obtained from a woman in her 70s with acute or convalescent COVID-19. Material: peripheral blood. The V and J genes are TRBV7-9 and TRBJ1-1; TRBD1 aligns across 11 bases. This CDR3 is CASSRTGRTGGANTEAFF. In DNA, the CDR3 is TGTGCCAGCAGCCGCACAGGGAGGACAGGGGGCGCGAACACTGAAGCTTTCTTT.